Sequencing of this T cell receptor beta chain was carried out in a study of control samples from healthy donors and cancer patients. This clone was picked up a small number of times. This table comes from immunoSEQ multiplex PCR, and its TCRdb copy is limited to in-frame clones, with some not included. The sample holds roughly 160,000 clones, 88% seen once. The CDR3 totals 14 residues. The germline V gene has CDR1 MNHNY and CDR2 SVGAGI (reference sequence). V shed 10 bases and J shed 5 bases, with 18 bases lying between them. V is TRBV6-6 and J is TRBJ2-1; D might be TRBD1 or TRBD2, each matching 5 bases. The specimen was blood. This sequence originates from a woman in her thirties in good health. DNA for the CDR3: TGTGCCACTAATTCCCGGGACCCTAACAATGAGCAGTTCTTC. Protein product: CATNSRDPNNEQFF.